This entry features one TCR beta chain sequence. Its matching antigen is unknown. This sample was included in a study of T cell clones after liver transplantation. Study as a whole: Tolerance: complete withdrawal held at least one year, liver enzymes staying within twice normal.

The data were produced by immunoSEQ multiplex PCR, yet TCRdb's version contains in-frame clones alone and is incomplete. The repertoire has about 18,000 clones, 75% to 90% of them found once; the top ten carry over 10%. Study-level findings and limits: Compared with third party-reactive sequences, donor-reactive ones declined more, independent of withdrawal success.

Sequenced here: CD8+ T cells from blood, sampled before liver transplant. This TCR derives from a human donor who received a liver transplant.

The CDR3 region is CASSLDGGGYTF. In DNA, the CDR3 is TGTGCCAGCAGCTTAGACGGGGGTGGCTACACCTTC. The chain combines TRBV13 with TRBJ1-2; maybe TRBD1 (5 bases). The germline V gene encodes CDR1 PRHDT and CDR2 FYEKMQ (reference sequence). CDR3 size: 12 residues. V dropped 1 base and J dropped 7 bases, with 7 bases sitting between them. Full variable domain (rest looked up from reference TRBV13 and TRBJ1-2): AAGVIQSPRHLIKEKRETATLKCYPIPRHDTVYWYQQGPGQDPQFLISFYEKMQSDKGSIPDRFSAQQFSDYHSELNMSSLELGDSALYFCASSLDGGGYTFGSGTRLTVV.